A single TCR beta chain is shown here with its context. From germline, CDR1 is MNHEY and CDR2 SVGAGI. With V trimmed by 2 bases and J by 1 base, 3 bases remained unmatched. CDR3 length: 15 amino acids. The data were obtained in a study of blood T cell repertoires in COVID-19. Across the whole study: Italy, Spain and the United States were the sources of the convalescent and acute COVID-19 samples.

Method: immunoSEQ multiplex PCR; TCRdb's copy keeps in-frame clones and lacks some. The table has 150,000 to 200,000 clones, 76% seen once. The rearrangement links TRBV6-5 to TRBJ2-3; TRBD2 agrees at 7 bases. The source is a woman aged 50 to 65 with acute COVID-19. The sample comprised PBMCs or T cells enriched from blood (not recorded which). This CDR3 reads CASSYGGGGTDTQYF. The CDR3 DNA follows: TGTGCCAGCAGTTACGGGGGGGGTGGCACAGATACGCAGTATTTT.